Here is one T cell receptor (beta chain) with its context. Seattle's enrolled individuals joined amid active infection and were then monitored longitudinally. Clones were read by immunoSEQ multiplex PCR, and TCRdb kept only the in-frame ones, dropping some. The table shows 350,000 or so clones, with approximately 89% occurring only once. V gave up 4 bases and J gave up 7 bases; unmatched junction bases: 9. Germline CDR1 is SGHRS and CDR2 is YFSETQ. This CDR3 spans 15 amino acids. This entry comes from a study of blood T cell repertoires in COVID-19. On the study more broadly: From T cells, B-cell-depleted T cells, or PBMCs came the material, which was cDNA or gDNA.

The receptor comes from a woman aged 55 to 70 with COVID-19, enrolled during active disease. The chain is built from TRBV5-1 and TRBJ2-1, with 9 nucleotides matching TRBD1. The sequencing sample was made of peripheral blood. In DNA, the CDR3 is TGCGCCAGCAGCCTGATGACAGGGGGGACAAATGAGCAGTTCTTC. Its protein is CASSLMTGGTNEQFF.